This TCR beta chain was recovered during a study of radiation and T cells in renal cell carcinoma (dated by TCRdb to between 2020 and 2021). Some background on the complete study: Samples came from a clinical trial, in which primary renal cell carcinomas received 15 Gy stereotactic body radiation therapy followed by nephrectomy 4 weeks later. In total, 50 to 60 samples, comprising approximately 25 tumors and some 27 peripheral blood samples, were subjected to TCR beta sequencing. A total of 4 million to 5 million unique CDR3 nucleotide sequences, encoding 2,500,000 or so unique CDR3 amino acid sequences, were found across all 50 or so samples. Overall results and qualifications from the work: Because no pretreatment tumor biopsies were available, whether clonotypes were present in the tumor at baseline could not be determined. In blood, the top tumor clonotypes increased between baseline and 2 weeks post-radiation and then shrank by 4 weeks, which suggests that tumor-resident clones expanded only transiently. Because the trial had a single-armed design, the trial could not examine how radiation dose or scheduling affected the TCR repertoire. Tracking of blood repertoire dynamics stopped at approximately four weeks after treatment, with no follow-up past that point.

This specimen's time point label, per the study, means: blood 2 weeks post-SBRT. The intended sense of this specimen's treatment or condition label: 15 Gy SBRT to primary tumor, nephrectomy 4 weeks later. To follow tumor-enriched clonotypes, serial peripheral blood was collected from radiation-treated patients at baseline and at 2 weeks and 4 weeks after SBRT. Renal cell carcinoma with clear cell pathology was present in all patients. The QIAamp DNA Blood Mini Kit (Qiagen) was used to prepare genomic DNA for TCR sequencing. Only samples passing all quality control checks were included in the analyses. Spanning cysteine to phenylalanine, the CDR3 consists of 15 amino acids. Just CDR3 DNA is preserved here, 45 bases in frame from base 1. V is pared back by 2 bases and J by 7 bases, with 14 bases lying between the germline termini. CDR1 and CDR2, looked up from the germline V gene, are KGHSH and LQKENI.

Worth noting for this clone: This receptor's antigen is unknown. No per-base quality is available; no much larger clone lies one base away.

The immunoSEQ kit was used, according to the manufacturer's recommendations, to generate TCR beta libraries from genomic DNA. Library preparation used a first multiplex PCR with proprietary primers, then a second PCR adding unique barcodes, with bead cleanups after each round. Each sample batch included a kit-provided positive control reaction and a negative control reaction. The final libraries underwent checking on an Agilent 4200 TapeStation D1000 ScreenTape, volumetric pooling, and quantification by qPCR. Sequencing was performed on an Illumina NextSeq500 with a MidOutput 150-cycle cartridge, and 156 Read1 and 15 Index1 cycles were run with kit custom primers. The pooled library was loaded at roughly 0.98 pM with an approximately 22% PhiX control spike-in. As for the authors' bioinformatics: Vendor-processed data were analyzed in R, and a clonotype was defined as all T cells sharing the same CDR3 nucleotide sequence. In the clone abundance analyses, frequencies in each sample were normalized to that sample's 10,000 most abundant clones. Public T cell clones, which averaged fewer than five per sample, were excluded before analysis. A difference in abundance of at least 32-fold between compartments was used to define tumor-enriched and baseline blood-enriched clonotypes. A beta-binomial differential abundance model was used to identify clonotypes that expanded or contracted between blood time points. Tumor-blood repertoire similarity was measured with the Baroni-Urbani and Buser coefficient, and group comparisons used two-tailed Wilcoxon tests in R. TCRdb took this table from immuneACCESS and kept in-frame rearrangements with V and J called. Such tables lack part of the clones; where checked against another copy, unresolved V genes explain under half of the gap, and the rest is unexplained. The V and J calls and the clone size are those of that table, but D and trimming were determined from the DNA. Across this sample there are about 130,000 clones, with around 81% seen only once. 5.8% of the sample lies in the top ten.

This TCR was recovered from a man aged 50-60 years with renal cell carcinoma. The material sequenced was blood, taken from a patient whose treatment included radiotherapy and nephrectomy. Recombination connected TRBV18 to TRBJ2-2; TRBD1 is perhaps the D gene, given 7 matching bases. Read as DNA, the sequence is TGTGCCAGCTCACCAAGACAGGGAGGCGTCGGGGAGCTGTTTTTT. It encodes CASSPRQGGVGELFF.